This T cell receptor (beta chain) was identified in a study of blood T cell repertoires in COVID-19. Profiling relied on immunoSEQ multiplex PCR, and the TCRdb table lists in-frame clones only, not all of them. The sample has 200,000 to 250,000 clones, about 90% seen once; the top ten hold more than 3%. Trimming shortened V by 5 bases and J by 0 bases, and 8 bases separated the two germline ends. The CDR3 runs 13 residues. CDR1 is GTSNPN, CDR2 SVGIG, per germline (reference sequence). The sample taken for sequencing was PBMCs or T cells enriched from blood (not recorded which). The sequence derives from a woman in her twenties or thirties who had been exposed to COVID-19. This chain connects TRBV30 to TRBJ2-4; D uncertain. The CDR3 region has the DNA TGTGCCTGGGTCGGGTTAGCCAAAAACATTCAGTACTTC. Encoded protein: CAWVGLAKNIQYF.